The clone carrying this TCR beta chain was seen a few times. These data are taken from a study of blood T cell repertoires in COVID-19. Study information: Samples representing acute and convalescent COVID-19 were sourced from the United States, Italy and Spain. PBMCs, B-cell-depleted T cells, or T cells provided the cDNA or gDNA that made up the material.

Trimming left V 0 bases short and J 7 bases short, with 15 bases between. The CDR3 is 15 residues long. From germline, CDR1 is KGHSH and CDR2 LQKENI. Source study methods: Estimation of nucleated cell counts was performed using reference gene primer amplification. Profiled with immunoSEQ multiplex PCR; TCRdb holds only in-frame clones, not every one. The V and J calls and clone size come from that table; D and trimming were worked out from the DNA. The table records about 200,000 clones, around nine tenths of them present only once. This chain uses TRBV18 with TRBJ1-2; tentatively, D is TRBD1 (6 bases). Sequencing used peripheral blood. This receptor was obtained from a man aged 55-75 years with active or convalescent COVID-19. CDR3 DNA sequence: TGTGCCAGCTCACCACCCCCAACAGGGTATCGTGGCTACACCTTC. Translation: CASSPPPTGYRGYTF.